This T cell receptor beta chain was sequenced during a study of early T cells in non-severe SARS-CoV-2 infection. Study overall: Whole-blood bulk RNA, unsorted, was sequenced, and chains were unpaired.

This clonotype has a count of ten or more. Individual cDNA molecules were tagged with unique molecular identifiers. One entry per CDR3 protein, called by TCRdb with MiXCR from the 5' RACE reads. The sample lists around 84,000 distinct CDR3 sequences; roughly an eighth were seen once. Germline CDR1 is SGHTA and CDR2 is FQGNSA. The V end lost 4 bases, the J end lost 0 bases, and 13 bases lay between the germline ends. The CDR3 has 16 residues. This TCR came from an adult who was a healthcare worker with PCR-confirmed SARS-CoV-2 infection or an uninfected control (not recorded which). The source material was whole blood. The chain carries TRBV7-2 and TRBJ1-5; D is possibly TRBD1 (6 bases). The CDR3 loop reads CASSSLPRGSNQPQHF. Here the CDR3 DNA reads TGTGCCAGCAGCTCCCTCCCCAGGGGTAGCAATCAGCCCCAGCATTTT.